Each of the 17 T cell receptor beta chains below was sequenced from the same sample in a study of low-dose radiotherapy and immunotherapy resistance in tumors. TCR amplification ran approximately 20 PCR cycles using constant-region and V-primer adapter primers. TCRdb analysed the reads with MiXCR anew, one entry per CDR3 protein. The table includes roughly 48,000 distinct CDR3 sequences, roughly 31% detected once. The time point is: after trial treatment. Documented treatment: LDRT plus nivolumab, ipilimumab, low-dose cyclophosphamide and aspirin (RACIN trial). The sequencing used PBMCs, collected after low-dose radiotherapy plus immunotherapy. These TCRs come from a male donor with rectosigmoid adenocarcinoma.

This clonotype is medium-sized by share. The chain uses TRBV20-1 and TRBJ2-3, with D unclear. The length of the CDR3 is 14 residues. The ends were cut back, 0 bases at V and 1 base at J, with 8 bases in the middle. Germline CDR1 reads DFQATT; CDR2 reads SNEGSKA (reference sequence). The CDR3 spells CSARDQARTDTQYF. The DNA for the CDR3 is TGCAGTGCTAGAGATCAGGCCCGCACAGATACGCAGTATTTT.

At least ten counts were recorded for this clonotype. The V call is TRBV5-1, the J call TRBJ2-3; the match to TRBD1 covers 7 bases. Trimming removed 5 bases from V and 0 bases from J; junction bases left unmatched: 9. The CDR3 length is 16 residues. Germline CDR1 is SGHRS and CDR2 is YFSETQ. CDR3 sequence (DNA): TGCGCCAGCAGACAGGGGCCGGCCTCAAGCACAGATACGCAGTATTTT. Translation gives CASRQGPASSTDTQYF.

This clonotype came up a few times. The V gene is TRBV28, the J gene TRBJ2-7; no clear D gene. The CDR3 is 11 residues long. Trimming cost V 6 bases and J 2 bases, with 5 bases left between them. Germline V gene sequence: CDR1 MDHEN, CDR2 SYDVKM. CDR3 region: CASSVAYEQYF. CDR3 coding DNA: TGTGCCAGCAGCGTCGCCTACGAGCAGTACTTC. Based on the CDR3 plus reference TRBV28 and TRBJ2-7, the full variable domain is DVKVTQSSRYLVKRTGEKVFLECVQDMDHENMFWYRQDPGLGLRLIYFSYDVKMKEKGDIPEGYSVSREKKERFSLILESASTNQTSMYLCASSVAYEQYFGPGTRLTVT.

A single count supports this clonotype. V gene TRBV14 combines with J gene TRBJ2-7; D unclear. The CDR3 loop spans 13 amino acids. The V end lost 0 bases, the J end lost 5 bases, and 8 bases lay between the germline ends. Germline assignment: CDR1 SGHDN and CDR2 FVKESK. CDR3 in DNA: TGTGCCAGCAGCCAAGATATTAGGAACGAGCAGTACTTC. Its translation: CASSQDIRNEQYF.

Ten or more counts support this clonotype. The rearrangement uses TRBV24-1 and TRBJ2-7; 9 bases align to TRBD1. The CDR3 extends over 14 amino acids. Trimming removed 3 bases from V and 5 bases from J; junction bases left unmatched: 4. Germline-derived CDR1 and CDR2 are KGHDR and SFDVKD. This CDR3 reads CATSDPGTGNEQYF. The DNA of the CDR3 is TGTGCCACCAGTGATCCCGGGACAGGGAACGAGCAGTACTTC.

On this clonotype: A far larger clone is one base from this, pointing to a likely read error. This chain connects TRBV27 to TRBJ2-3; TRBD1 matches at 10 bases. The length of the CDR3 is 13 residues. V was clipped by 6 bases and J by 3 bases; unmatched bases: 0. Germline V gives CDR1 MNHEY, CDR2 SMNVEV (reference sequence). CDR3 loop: CASRDRGTDTQYF. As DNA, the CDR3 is TGTGCCAGCAGGGACAGGGGGACAGATACGCAGTATTTT.

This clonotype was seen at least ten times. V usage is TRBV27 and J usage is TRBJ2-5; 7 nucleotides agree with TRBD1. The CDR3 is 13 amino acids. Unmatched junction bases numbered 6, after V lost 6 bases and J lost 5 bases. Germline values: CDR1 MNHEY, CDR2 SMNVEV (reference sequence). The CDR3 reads CASRPTGVETQYF. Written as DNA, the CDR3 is TGTGCCAGCAGACCTACAGGGGTGGAGACCCAGTACTTC.

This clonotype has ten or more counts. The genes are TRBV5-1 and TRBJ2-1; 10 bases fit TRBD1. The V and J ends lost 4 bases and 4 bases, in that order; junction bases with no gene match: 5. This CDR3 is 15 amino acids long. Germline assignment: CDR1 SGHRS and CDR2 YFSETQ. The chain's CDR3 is CASSGDRGFYNEQFF. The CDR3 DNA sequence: TGCGCCAGCAGCGGGGACAGGGGATTTTACAATGAGCAGTTCTTC.

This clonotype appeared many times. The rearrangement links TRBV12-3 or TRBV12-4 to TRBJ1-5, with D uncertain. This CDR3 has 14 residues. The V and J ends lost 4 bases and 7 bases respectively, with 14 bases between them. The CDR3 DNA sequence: TGTGCCAGCAGTTCATCGAATATTCGCCAGCCCCAGCATTTT. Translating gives CASSSSNIRQPQHF.

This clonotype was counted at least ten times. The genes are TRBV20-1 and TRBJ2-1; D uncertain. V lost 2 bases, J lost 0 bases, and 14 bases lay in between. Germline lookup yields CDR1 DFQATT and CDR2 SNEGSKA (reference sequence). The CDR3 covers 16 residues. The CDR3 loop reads CSARSLLGNSYNEQFF. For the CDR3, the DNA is TGCAGTGCTAGATCCCTCTTAGGTAACTCCTACAATGAGCAGTTCTTC.

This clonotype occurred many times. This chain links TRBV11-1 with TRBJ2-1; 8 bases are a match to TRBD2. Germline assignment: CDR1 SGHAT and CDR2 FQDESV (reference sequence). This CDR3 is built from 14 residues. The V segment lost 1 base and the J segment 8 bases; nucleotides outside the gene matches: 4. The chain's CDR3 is CASSLGGRIYEQFF. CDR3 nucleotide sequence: TGTGCCAGCAGCTTAGGCGGGAGGATCTATGAGCAGTTCTTC.

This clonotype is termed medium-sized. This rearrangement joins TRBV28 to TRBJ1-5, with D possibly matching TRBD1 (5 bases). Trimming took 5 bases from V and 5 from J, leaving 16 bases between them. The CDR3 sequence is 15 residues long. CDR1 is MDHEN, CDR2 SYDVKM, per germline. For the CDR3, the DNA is TGTGCCAGCAGTGGTGCCGGGACCGAGTATCAGCCCCAGCATTTT. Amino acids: CASSGAGTEYQPQHF.

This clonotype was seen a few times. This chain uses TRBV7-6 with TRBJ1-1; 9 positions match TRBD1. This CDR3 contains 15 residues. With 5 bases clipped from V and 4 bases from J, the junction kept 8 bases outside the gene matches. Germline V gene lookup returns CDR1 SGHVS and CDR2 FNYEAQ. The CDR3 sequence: CASSATGQGSTEAFF. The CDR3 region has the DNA TGTGCCAGCAGCGCAACTGGACAGGGGTCCACTGAAGCTTTCTTT.

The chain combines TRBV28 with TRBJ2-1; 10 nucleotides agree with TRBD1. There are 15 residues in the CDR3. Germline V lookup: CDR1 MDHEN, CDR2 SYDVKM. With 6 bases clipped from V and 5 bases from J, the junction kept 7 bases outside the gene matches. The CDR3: CASRPGTGDHNEQFF. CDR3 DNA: TGTGCCAGCAGACCCGGGACAGGGGACCACAATGAGCAGTTCTTC.

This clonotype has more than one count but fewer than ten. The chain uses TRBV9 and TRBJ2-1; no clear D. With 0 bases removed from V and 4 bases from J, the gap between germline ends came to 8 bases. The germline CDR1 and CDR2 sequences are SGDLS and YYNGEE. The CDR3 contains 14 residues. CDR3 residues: CASSVALGYNEQFF. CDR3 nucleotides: TGTGCCAGCAGCGTAGCGTTGGGGTACAATGAGCAGTTCTTC. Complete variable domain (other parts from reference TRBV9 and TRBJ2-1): DSGVTQTPKHLITATGQRVTLRCSPRSGDLSVYWYQQSLDQGLQFLIQYYNGEERAKGNILERFSAQQFPDLHSELNLSSLELGDSALYFCASSVALGYNEQFFGPGTRLTVL.

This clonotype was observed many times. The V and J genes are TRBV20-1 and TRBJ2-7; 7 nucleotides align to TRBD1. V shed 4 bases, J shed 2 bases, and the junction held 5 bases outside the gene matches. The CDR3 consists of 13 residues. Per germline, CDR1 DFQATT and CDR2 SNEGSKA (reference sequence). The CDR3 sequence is CSAIQGITYEQYF. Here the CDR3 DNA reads TGCAGTGCTATACAGGGGATCACCTACGAGCAGTACTTC.

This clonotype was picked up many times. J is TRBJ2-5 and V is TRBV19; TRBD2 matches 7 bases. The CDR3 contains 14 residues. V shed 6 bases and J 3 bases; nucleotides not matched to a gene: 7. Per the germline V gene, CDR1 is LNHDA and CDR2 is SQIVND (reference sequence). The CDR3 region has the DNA TGTGCCAGTAGCCCTAAAGGGAGGGAAGAGACCCAGTACTTC. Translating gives CASSPKGREETQYF.